A selection of T cell receptor beta chains follows, all from one sample in a study of CXCR3-negative and CXCR3-positive naive CD8 T cells. TCRdb re-called the 5' RACE reads, yielding one record per CDR3 amino acid sequence without DNA. The listing records roughly 130,000 distinct CDR3 sequences. Sequenced material: naive CXCR3+ CD8+ T cells from blood. These TCRs come from a human donor in good health. Some clones in this sample may be carry-over from other donors' samples. Each CDR3 is given with its conserved first and last residue.

v_call: TRBV12-3/TRBV12-4
j_call: TRBJ2-5
cdr3_aa: CASSQMDGGYQETQYF

v_call: TRBV30
j_call: TRBJ2-7
cdr3_aa: CAWRGGTRIYEQYF

v_call: TRBV7-3
j_call: TRBJ2-1
cdr3_aa: CASSLAGGVLNEQFF

v_call: TRBV9
j_call: TRBJ2-5
cdr3_aa: CASSSDLGEETQYF

v_call: TRBV30
j_call: TRBJ2-1
cdr3_aa: CAWSVRAGDNEQFF

v_call: TRBV18
j_call: TRBJ2-5
cdr3_aa: CASSPPQGGQETQYF

v_call: TRBV29-1
j_call: TRBJ2-3
cdr3_aa: CSIVARGTDTQYF

v_call: TRBV10-3
j_call: TRBJ2-3
cdr3_aa: CAINPAGGTDTQYF

v_call: TRBV29-1
j_call: TRBJ1-2
cdr3_aa: CSVDAGYGYTF

v_call: TRBV6-6
j_call: TRBJ2-1
cdr3_aa: CAVRTFYNEQFF

v_call: TRBV4-3
j_call: TRBJ1-2
cdr3_aa: CASSQDRGLNYGYTF

v_call: TRBV9
j_call: TRBJ1-2
cdr3_aa: CASSLTGGSLNYGYTF

v_call: TRBV29-1
j_call: TRBJ2-3
cdr3_aa: CSVVLRGQIDTQYF

v_call: TRBV29-1
j_call: TRBJ1-2
cdr3_aa: CSVGMTEGPGNGYTF

v_call: TRBV29-1
j_call: TRBJ2-3
cdr3_aa: CSVGSGNTDTQYF

v_call: TRBV9
j_call: TRBJ1-2
cdr3_aa: CASSVEDRDDGYTF

v_call: TRBV7-3
j_call: TRBJ1-2
cdr3_aa: CASSSLSGDGYTF